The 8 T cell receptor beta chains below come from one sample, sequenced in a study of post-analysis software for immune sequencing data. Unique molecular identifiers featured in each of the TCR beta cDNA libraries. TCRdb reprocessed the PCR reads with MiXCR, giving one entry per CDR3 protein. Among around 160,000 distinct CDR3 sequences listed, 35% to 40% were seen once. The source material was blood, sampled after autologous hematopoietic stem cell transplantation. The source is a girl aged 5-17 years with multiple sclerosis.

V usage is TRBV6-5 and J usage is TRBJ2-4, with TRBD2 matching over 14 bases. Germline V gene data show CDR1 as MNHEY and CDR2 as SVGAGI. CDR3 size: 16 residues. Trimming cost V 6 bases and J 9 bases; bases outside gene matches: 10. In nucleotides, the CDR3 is TGTGCCAGCAGGCGACTAGCGGGAGGGCCGGCTGGCATTCAGTACTTC. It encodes CASRRLAGGPAGIQYF.

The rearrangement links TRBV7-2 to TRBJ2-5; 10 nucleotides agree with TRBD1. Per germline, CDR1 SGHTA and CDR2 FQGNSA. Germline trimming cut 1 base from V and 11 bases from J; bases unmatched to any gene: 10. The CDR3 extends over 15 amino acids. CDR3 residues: CASSLDGTGVNEQYF. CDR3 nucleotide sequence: TGTGCCAGCAGCTTAGACGGGACAGGGGTCAATGAGCAGTACTTC.

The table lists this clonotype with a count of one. The CDR3 sequence: CASSYSSWGRCYEQYF. Here the CDR3 DNA reads TGTGCCAGCAGTTACTCATCGTGGGGAAGGTGCTACGAGCAGTACTTC. The J gene is TRBJ2-7, the V gene TRBV6-2 or TRBV6-3, with D unresolved. V lost 0 bases and J lost 3, with 15 bases in between. The CDR3 loop spans 16 amino acids. Per the germline V gene, CDR1 is MNHEY and CDR2 is SVGEGT.

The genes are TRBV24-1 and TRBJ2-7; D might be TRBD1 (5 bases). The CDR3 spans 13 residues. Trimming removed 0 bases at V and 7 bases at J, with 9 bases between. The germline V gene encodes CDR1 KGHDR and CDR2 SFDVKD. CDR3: CATSDLMGREQYF. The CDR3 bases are TGTGCCACCAGTGATTTGATGGGGCGGGAGCAGTACTTC.

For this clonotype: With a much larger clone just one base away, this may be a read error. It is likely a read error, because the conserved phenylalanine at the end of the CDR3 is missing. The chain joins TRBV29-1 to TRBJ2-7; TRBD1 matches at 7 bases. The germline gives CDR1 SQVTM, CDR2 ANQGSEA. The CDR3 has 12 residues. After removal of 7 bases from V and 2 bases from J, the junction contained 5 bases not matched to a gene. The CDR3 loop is CSGGDRAYEQYC. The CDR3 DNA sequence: TGCAGCGGAGGTGACAGGGCCTACGAGCAGTACTGC.

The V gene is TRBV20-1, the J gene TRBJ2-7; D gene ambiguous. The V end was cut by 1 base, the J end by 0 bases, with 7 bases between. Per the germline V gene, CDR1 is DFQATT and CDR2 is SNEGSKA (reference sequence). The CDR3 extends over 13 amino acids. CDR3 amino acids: CSARGLYSYEQYF. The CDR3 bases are TGCAGTGCTAGAGGCCTTTACTCCTACGAGCAGTACTTC.

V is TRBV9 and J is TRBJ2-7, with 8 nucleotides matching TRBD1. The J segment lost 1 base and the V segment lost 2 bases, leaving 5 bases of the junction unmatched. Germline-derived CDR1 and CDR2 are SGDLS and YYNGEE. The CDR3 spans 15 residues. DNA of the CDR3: TGTGCCAGCAGCGTCGGACAGGGAAAATCCTACGAGCAGTACTTC. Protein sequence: CASSVGQGKSYEQYF.

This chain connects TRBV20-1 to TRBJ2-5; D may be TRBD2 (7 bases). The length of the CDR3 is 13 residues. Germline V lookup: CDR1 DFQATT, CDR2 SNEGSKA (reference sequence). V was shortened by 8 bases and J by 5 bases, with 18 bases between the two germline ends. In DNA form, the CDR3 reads TGCAGTCGGGGGGCGGGAGTCCCGGAGACCCAGTACTTC. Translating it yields CSRGAGVPETQYF.